A single sample gave rise to the 21 T cell receptor beta chains below, sequenced in a study of blood T cell repertoires in COVID-19 (dated by TCRdb to between 2020 and 2021). Libraries were built with the immunoSEQ multiplex PCR assay. In TCRdb, the immuneACCESS table is reduced to in-frame sequences with V and J assigned. These tables do not hold every clone; where another copy was compared, an unresolved V gene accounts for under half, and the others remain unexplained. The sample yields fewer than 700,000 clones; roughly 89% were counted once. The ten top clones hold roughly 8% of the sample. Input material: peripheral blood. These receptor sequences come from a woman aged 50 to 60 with COVID-19, enrolled during active disease.

J is TRBJ2-1 and V is TRBV7-9, with 7 bases matching TRBD1. V lost 4 bases, J lost 4 bases, and 10 bases stayed unmatched. Germline-derived CDR1 and CDR2 are SEHNR and FQNEAQ (reference sequence). The CDR3 loop spans 16 amino acids. The CDR3 coding sequence is TGTGCCAGCAGCTCAGGGACAGCGTCCTCGTACAATGAGCAGTTCTTC. Translating gives CASSSGTASSYNEQFF.

This clone was recorded only once. This chain joins TRBV6-4 and TRBJ2-2, with D tentatively TRBD2 (5 bases). CDR1 and CDR2 (germline): MRHNA, SNTAGT. V lost 7 bases to trimming and J lost 5 bases, with 14 bases between them. The CDR3 has 14 residues. The CDR3 bases are TGTGCCAGCACCCTACTTGCGGGTACCGGGGAGCTGTTTTTT. This gives the protein CASTLLAGTGELFF.

The chain couples TRBV5-1 to TRBJ1-5; D call uncertain. CDR1 is SGHRS and CDR2 is YFSETQ in the germline V gene. Trimming took off 1 base at V and 2 bases at J, with 10 bases between the two ends. The length of the CDR3 is 15 residues. The CDR3 sequence is CASSLSGVGNQPQHF. The CDR3 nucleotides are TGCGCCAGCAGCTTGTCCGGGGTTGGCAATCAGCCCCAGCATTTT. The full variable domain, completed using reference TRBV5-1 and TRBJ1-5, is KAGVTQTPRYLIKTRGQQVTLSCSPISGHRSVSWYQQTPGQGLQFLFEYFSETQRNKGNFPGRFSGRQFSNSRSEMNVSTLELGDSALYLCASSLSGVGNQPQHFGDGTRLSIL.

This clone has just one count. This sequence joins TRBV6-5 and TRBJ1-2, with 7 positions matching TRBD1. After removal of 8 bases from V and 4 bases from J, the junction contained 7 bases not matched to a gene. This CDR3 is 13 amino acids long. The germline gives CDR1 MNHEY, CDR2 SVGAGI. The CDR3 here is CASGVDRAYGYTF. The CDR3 coding sequence is TGTGCCAGCGGAGTCGACAGGGCCTATGGCTACACCTTC.

CDR3 sequence reads: CSAADRSSYNEQFF. As DNA, the CDR3 is TGCAGCGCCGCCGACAGATCCTCCTACAATGAGCAGTTCTTC. This chain joins TRBV29-1 and TRBJ2-1, with TRBD1 as a possible D gene (5 bases). This CDR3 region has 14 residues. CDR1 is SQVTM and CDR2 is ANQGSEA in the germline V gene. V shed 7 bases and J shed 0 bases, with 13 bases lying between them.

The gene calls are TRBV30 and TRBJ1-3; D call uncertain. From germline, CDR1 is GTSNPN and CDR2 SVGIG (reference sequence). The V end was cut by 4 bases, the J end by 0 bases, with 7 bases between. The CDR3 spans 13 residues. CDR3 amino acids: CAWTSASGNTIYF. The CDR3 DNA follows: TGTGCCTGGACGAGCGCCTCTGGAAACACCATATATTTT.

This rearrangement joins TRBV30 to TRBJ2-3, with 10 bases that match TRBD2. The CDR3 is 17 residues long. Germline V gene data show CDR1 as GTSNPN and CDR2 as SVGIG (reference sequence). The junction had 13 bases not matched to a gene; V was cut back by 0 bases and J by 7 bases. CDR3: CAWSVETSGARRHTQYF. In nucleotides, the CDR3 is TGTGCCTGGAGTGTAGAAACTAGCGGGGCCCGGAGGCATACGCAGTATTTT.

Comments on this clone: Other nucleotide sequences from this sample produce the same CDR3. For the CDR3, the DNA is TGTGCCAGCAGCCAAGGGGCAGGGACCGGGGAGCTGTTTTTT. As protein: CASSQGAGTGELFF. The genes are TRBV3-1 (or the pseudogene TRBV3-2) and TRBJ2-2; D possibly corresponds to TRBD1 (5 bases). This CDR3 region has 14 residues. With 1 base removed from V and 5 bases from J, the gap between germline ends came to 8 bases. Germline V gene lookup returns CDR1 LGHDT and CDR2 YNNKEL (reference sequence).

The rearrangement uses TRBV11-2 and TRBJ2-1; 8 nucleotides align to TRBD1. Germline V lookup: CDR1 SGHAT, CDR2 FQNNGV. V was clipped by 4 bases and J by 10 bases; unmatched bases: 9. The CDR3 contains 14 residues. CDR3 region: CASSSDREVGEQFF. DNA of the CDR3: TGTGCCAGCAGCTCGGACAGGGAGGTAGGCGAGCAGTTCTTC.

The genes are TRBV18 and TRBJ2-1; tentatively, D is TRBD2 (5 bases). This CDR3 has 12 residues. Trimming took off 3 bases at V and 9 bases at J, with 9 bases between the two ends. Germline CDR1 is KGHSH and CDR2 is LQKENI. CDR3 coding DNA: TGTGCCAGCTCACCCAGGACTCGTGAGCAGTTCTTC. Amino acids: CASSPRTREQFF.

The chain uses TRBV20-1 and TRBJ1-1; TRBD1 might be the D (5 bases). This CDR3 spans 11 amino acids. CDR1 is DFQATT and CDR2 is SNEGSKA in the germline V gene (reference sequence). The V and J ends lost 1 base and 6 bases respectively, with 6 bases between them. CDR3 sequence (DNA): TGCAGTGCTAGAGGGGGGGCTGAAGCTTTCTTT. This encodes CSARGGAEAFF.

The chain recombines TRBV28 with TRBJ2-7, with D possibly being TRBD2 (7 bases). The V and J ends lost 1 base and 5 bases respectively, with 12 bases between them. The CDR3 spans 14 residues. The germline CDR1 and CDR2 sequences are MDHEN and SYDVKM. This CDR3 is CASSLSGGVNEQYF. The DNA for the CDR3 is TGTGCCAGCAGTTTATCGGGGGGCGTGAACGAGCAGTACTTC.

The gene calls are TRBV20-1 and TRBJ2-7; D remains ambiguous. Germline-derived CDR1 and CDR2 are DFQATT and SNEGSKA (reference sequence). This CDR3 contains 11 residues. The V gene lost 6 bases and the J gene lost 3 bases, with 9 bases spanning the gap. In DNA form, the CDR3 reads TGCAGTGCCACAGATGACTACGAGCAGTACTTC. The encoded protein is CSATDDYEQYF.

The gene calls are TRBV6-6 and TRBJ1-4; D remains ambiguous. This CDR3 region has 14 residues. Deletions cut 5 bases from V and 3 bases from J, with 10 bases between. The germline V gene encodes CDR1 MNHNY and CDR2 SVGAGI (reference sequence). CDR3 coding DNA: TGTGCCAGCAGTCCATCCGGGGCTAATGAAAAACTGTTTTTT. Translating it yields CASSPSGANEKLFF.

The chain recombines TRBV11-3 with TRBJ2-1; maybe TRBD1 (6 bases). CDR3 length equals 14 residues. Trimming cost V 1 base and J 7 bases, with 11 bases left between them. Germline lookup yields CDR1 SGHNT and CDR2 YENEEA. Here the CDR3 reads CASSLGGPTNEQFF. The CDR3 DNA reads TGTGCCAGCAGCTTAGGGGGGCCGACGAATGAGCAGTTCTTC.

This clone was detected only a few times. The CDR3 protein is CASSRDRTNYGYTF. DNA for the CDR3: TGTGCCAGTAGCCGGGACAGAACTAACTATGGCTACACCTTC. The J gene is TRBJ1-2, the V gene TRBV19; 7 positions agree with TRBD1. The CDR3 loop spans 14 amino acids. V was pared by 6 bases and J by 0 bases, with 4 bases of the junction left unmatched. CDR1 LNHDA and CDR2 SQIVND come from the germline V gene (reference sequence). Full variable domain (rest looked up from reference TRBV19 and TRBJ1-2): DGGITQSPKYLFRKEGQNVTLSCEQNLNHDAMYWYRQDPGQGLRLIYYSQIVNDFQKGDIAEGYSVSREKKESFPLTVTSAQKNPTAFYLCASSRDRTNYGYTFGSGTRLTVV.

The rearrangement joins TRBV3-1 (or the pseudogene TRBV3-2) to TRBJ1-1; D is unclear. Trimming removed 0 bases at V and 10 bases at J, with 6 bases between. The CDR3 length is 11 residues. Germline V gene data show CDR1 as LGHDT and CDR2 as YNNKEL (reference sequence). CDR3 nucleotides: TGTGCCAGCAGCCAAGAGGCCTCAGCTTTCTTT. Its translation: CASSQEASAFF.

This clone came up once. This chain uses TRBV2 with TRBJ2-7; a possible D gene is TRBD1 (5 bases). The V end was cut by 3 bases, the J end by 4 bases, with 7 bases between. Germline CDR1 and CDR2: SNHLY and FYNNEI. The CDR3 runs to 12 residues. As DNA, the CDR3 is TGTGCCAGCAGTGAGGACATGTACGAGCAGTACTTC. Translating it yields CASSEDMYEQYF.

This clone has just one count. Compared with germline, one end of the junction differs, possibly owing to a read error. CDR3 loop: CASSLGGSSKRGF. CDR3 bases: TGTGCCAGCAGCTTAGGAGGCTCGTCCAAACGCGGCTTC. The chain employs TRBV7-8 and TRBJ1-2; D is unclear. Germline loops: CDR1 SGHVS, CDR2 FQNEAQ. The CDR3 runs to 13 residues.

The CDR3, as DNA: TGTGCCAGCAGTTCCGGGACAGGGAACGAGCAGTACTTC. It encodes CASSSGTGNEQYF. The chain employs TRBV2 and TRBJ2-7; 9 bases agree with TRBD1. The CDR3 has 13 amino acids. V lost 5 bases to trimming and J lost 5 bases; unmatched junction nucleotides: 4. In germline, CDR1 is SNHLY, CDR2 FYNNEI.

There are a few counts of this clone. The chain is built from TRBV28 and TRBJ1-5; tentatively, D is TRBD1 (5 bases). Germline assignment: CDR1 MDHEN and CDR2 SYDVKM. CDR3 size: 14 residues. The V end lost 2 bases, the J end lost 2 bases, and 7 bases lay between the germline ends. The CDR3 nucleotides are TGTGCCAGCAGTTTAGGGGGGGGCAATCAGCCCCAGCATTTT. It yields the protein CASSLGGGNQPQHF.